A single sample gave rise to the 14 T cell receptor beta chains below, sequenced in a study of T-cell reconstitution after alpha-beta-depleted transplantation in children. For TCRbeta, the library was prepared with unique molecular identifiers. MiXCR, run by TCRdb on the PCR reads, gives a single entry per CDR3 protein. The table includes about 470,000 distinct CDR3 sequences, about 40% detected once. The sample in question was PBMCs, obtained before TCRalphabeta/CD19-depleted stem cell transplant. The receptors were gathered from a girl aged 2 to 10 with aplastic anemia, due to receive a stem cell transplant.

This clonotype was seen a handful of times. The chain uses TRBV5-1 and TRBJ1-2; D is unclear. The CDR3 loop spans 13 amino acids. The V gene lost 1 base and the J gene lost 4 bases, with 8 bases spanning the gap. Germline values: CDR1 SGHRS, CDR2 YFSETQ. CDR3 loop: CASSLNWGYGYTF. The CDR3 region has the DNA TGCGCCAGCAGCTTGAATTGGGGCTATGGCTACACCTTC.

The rearrangement uses TRBV7-2 and TRBJ2-5; the D call may be TRBD1 or TRBD2 (6 bases each). The germline V and J ends were trimmed by 1 base and 10 bases, with 13 bases remaining between them. CDR1 and CDR2 from the germline V gene are SGHTA and FQGNSA. The CDR3 length is 13 residues. CDR3 DNA sequence: TGTGCCAGCAGCTTAGGCGTAAGGGGGGACCAGTACTTC. The encoded protein is CASSLGVRGDQYF.

This clonotype was counted many times. The chain couples TRBV5-1 to TRBJ1-2; TRBD1 aligns across 7 bases. CDR1 and CDR2 from the germline V gene are SGHRS and YFSETQ. The CDR3 covers 16 residues. Trimming removed 4 bases from V and 3 bases from J; junction bases left unmatched: 12. DNA for the CDR3: TGCGCCAGCAGCCCGACAGGGTGGGGCGAGGACTATGGCTACACCTTC. It yields the protein CASSPTGWGEDYGYTF.

There are many counts of this clonotype. The chain combines TRBV5-1 with TRBJ2-7; possibly TRBD2 for D (6 bases). The germline V and J ends were trimmed by 3 bases and 2 bases, with 18 bases remaining between them. Germline loops: CDR1 SGHRS, CDR2 YFSETQ. CDR3 length: 16 residues. CDR3 in amino acids: CASSSRSGRGAYEQYF. The CDR3, as DNA: TGCGCCAGCAGCTCCCGTTCCGGGCGGGGAGCCTACGAGCAGTACTTC.

The V call is TRBV5-1, the J call TRBJ2-1; TRBD2 matches at 10 bases. CDR1 and CDR2 (germline): SGHRS, YFSETQ. J gave up 6 bases and V 4 bases, and 7 bases lay outside the gene matches. The length of the CDR3 is 15 residues. The CDR3 loop reads CASSPGTSEINEQFF. The CDR3 DNA is TGCGCCAGCAGCCCCGGGACTAGCGAGATCAATGAGCAGTTCTTC. Full variable domain (missing parts from reference TRBV5-1 and TRBJ2-1): KAGVTQTPRYLIKTRGQQVTLSCSPISGHRSVSWYQQTPGQGLQFLFEYFSETQRNKGNFPGRFSGRQFSNSRSEMNVSTLELGDSALYLCASSPGTSEINEQFFGPGTRLTVL.

This clonotype occurred a few times. The CDR3 bases are TGTGCCAGCAGTTACGCGTCTAGCGGCCCCGTCGAGCAGTACTTC. Translation gives CASSYASSGPVEQYF. The J gene is TRBJ2-7, the V gene TRBV6-5; 7 bases map to TRBD2. The junction had 10 bases not matched to a gene; V was cut back by 2 bases and J by 6 bases. This CDR3 region has 15 residues. Germline CDR1 reads MNHEY; CDR2 reads SVGAGI.

The V call is TRBV20-1, the J call TRBJ1-1, with D hard to call. The germline V gene encodes CDR1 DFQATT and CDR2 SNEGSKA (reference sequence). This CDR3 contains 14 residues. Trimming cost V 0 bases and J 1 base, with 9 bases left between them. CDR3 protein: CSAREGQRNTEAFF. The CDR3 region has the DNA TGCAGTGCTAGAGAAGGGCAGAGGAACACTGAAGCTTTCTTT.

This clonotype has a handful of counts. V usage is TRBV20-1 and J usage is TRBJ1-4, with D perhaps matching TRBD1 (6 bases). This CDR3 has 14 residues. The V gene's germline CDR1 is DFQATT and CDR2 SNEGSKA (reference sequence). V lost 3 bases, J lost 7 bases, and 15 bases lay in between. As DNA, the CDR3 is TGCAGTGCTAGGGAACAGGGAGGCGGTGAAAAACTGTTTTTT. Its translation is CSAREQGGGEKLFF.

This clonotype was picked up a small number of times. The rearrangement uses TRBV3-1 and TRBJ2-1, with 9 bases matching TRBD2. Germline assignment: CDR1 LGHDT and CDR2 YNNKEL (reference sequence). The CDR3 totals 16 residues. The J segment lost 7 bases and the V segment lost 1 base, leaving 8 bases of the junction unmatched. CDR3 nucleotide sequence: TGTGCCAGCAGCCAAGTGTTAACTAGCGGGCGGAATGAGCAGTTCTTC. Residues: CASSQVLTSGRNEQFF.

The V and J genes are TRBV12-3 or TRBV12-4 and TRBJ1-1; TRBD1 might be the D (6 bases). The germline V and J ends were trimmed by 5 bases and 7 bases, with 17 bases remaining between them. The CDR3 totals 14 residues. The CDR3 nucleotides read TGTGCCAGCAGTCTCCTACGGGGGGCATATGAAGCTTTCTTT. It specifies CASSLLRGAYEAFF.

This clonotype has a count of ten or more. The V call is TRBV5-1, the J call TRBJ1-2; 10 nucleotides agree with TRBD1. CDR1 is SGHRS and CDR2 is YFSETQ in the germline V gene. The length of the CDR3 is 16 residues. The ends lost 2 bases at V and 2 bases at J; junction bases unmatched: 6. The DNA for the CDR3 is TGCGCCAGCAGCTTTGGGACAGGGGCTTTCAACTATGGCTACACCTTC. Translation gives CASSFGTGAFNYGYTF.

There are many counts of this clonotype. The V and J genes are TRBV9 and TRBJ2-1; 9 nucleotides agree with TRBD2. V trimming: 0 bases; J trimming: 7 bases; junction bases outside the gene matches: 8. The CDR3 extends over 16 amino acids. The germline CDR1 and CDR2 sequences are SGDLS and YYNGEE. DNA of the CDR3: TGTGCCAGCAGCGTAGGTCCTAGCGGGATTATAAATGAGCAGTTCTTC. It encodes CASSVGPSGIINEQFF.

This clonotype was seen repeatedly, ten times or more. The chain recombines TRBV20-1 with TRBJ2-1; TRBD1 or TRBD2 may be the D gene (5 bases each). Trimming cost V 1 base and J 2 bases, with 12 bases left between them. Germline assignment: CDR1 DFQATT and CDR2 SNEGSKA (reference sequence). This CDR3 is built from 15 residues. CDR3 sequence (DNA): TGCAGTGCTAGAGGTAGGGACCCTGCCTACAATGAGCAGTTCTTC. This gives the protein CSARGRDPAYNEQFF.

This clonotype was found a few times. The V gene is TRBV7-9, the J gene TRBJ2-5; possibly TRBD1 for D (5 bases). Trimming cost V 3 bases and J 1 base, with 9 bases left between them. Per germline, CDR1 SEHNR and CDR2 FQNEAQ (reference sequence). The CDR3 spans 14 residues. The CDR3 nucleotides are TGTGCCAGCAGCTTTGACAGTCTCCAAGAGACCCAGTACTTC. Translating gives CASSFDSLQETQYF.